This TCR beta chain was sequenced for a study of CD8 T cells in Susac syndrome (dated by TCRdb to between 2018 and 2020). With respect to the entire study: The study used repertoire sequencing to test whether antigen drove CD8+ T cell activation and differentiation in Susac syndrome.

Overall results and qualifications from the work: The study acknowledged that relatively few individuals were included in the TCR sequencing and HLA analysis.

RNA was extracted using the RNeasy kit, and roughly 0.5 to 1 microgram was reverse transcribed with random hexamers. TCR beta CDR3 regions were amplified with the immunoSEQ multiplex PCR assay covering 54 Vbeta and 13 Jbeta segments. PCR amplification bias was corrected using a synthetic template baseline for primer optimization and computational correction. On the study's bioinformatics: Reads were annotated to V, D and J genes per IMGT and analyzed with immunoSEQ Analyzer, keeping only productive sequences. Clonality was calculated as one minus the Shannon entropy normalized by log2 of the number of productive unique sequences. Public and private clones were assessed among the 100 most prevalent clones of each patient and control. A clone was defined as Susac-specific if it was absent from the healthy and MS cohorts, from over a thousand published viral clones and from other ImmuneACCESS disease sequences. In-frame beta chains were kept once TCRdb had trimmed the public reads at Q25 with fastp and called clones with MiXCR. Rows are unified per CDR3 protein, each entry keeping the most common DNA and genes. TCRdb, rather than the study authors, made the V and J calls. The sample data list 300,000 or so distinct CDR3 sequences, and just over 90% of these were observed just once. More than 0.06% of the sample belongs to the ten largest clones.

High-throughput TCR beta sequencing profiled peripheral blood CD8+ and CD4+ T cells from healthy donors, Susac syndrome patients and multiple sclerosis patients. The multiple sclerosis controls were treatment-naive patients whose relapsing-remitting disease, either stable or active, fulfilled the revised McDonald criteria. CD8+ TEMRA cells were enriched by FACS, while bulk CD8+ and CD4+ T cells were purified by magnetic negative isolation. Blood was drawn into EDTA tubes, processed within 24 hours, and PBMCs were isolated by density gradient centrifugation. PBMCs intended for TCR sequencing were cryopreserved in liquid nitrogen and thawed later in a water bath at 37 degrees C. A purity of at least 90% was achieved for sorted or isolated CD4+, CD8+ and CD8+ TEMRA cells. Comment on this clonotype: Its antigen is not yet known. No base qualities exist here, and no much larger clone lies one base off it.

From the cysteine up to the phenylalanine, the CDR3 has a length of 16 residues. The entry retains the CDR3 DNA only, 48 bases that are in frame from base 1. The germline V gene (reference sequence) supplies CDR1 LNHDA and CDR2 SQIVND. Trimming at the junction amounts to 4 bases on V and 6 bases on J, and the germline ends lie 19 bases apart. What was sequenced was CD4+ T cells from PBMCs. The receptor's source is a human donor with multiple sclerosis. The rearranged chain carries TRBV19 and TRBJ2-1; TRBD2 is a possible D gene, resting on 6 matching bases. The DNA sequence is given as TGTGCCAGTAGTAGGGGACTGTCGGTGGGGAGCAATGAGCAGTTCTTC. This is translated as CASSRGLSVGSNEQFF. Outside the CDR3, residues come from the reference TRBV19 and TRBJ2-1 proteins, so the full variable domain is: DGGITQSPKYLFRKEGQNVTLSCEQNLNHDAMYWYRQDPGQGLRLIYYSQIVNDFQKGDIAEGYSVSREKKESFPLTVTSAQKNPTAFYLCASSRGLSVGSNEQFFGPGTRLTVL.